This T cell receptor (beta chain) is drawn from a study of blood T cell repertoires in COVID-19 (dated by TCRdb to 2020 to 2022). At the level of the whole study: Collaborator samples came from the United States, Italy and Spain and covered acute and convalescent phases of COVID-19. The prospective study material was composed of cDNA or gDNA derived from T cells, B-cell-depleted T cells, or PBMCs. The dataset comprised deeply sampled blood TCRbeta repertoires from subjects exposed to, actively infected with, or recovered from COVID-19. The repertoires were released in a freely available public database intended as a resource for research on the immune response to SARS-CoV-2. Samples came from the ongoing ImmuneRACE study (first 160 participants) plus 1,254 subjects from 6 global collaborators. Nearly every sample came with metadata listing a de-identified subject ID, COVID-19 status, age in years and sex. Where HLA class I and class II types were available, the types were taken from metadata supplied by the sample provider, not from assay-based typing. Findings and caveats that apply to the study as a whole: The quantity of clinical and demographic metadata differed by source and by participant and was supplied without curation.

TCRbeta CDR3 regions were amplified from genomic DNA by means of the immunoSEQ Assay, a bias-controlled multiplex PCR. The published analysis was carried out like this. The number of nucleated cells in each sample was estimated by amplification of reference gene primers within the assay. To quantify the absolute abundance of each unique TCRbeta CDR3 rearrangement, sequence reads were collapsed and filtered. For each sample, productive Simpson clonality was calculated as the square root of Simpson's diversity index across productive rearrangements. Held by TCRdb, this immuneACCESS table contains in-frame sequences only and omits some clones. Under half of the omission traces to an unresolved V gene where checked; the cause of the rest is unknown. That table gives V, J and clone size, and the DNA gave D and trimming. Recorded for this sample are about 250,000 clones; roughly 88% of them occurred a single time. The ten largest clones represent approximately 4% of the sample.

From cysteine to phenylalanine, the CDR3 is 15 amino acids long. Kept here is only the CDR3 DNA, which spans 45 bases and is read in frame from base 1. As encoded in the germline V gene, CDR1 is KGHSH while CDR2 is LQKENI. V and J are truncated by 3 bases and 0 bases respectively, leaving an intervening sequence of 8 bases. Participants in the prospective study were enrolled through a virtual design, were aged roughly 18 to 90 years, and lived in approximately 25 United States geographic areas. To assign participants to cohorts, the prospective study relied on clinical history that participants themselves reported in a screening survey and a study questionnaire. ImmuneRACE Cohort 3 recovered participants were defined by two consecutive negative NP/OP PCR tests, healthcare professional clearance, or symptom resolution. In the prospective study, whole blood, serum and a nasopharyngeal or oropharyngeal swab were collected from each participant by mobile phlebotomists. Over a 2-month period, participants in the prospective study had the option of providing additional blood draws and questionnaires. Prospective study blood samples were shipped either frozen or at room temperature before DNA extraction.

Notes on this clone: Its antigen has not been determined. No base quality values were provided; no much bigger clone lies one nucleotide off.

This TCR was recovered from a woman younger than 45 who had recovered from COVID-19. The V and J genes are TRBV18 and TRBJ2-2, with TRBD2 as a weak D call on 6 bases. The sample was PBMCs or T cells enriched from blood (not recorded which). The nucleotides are TGTGCCAGCTCACCGGGACTCGCGAACACCGGGGAGCTGTTTTTT. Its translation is CASSPGLANTGELFF. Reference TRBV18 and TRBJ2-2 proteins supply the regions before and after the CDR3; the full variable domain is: NAGVMQNPRHLVRRRGQEARLRCSPMKGHSHVYWYRQLPEEGLKFMVYLQKENIIDESGMPKERFSAEFPKEGPSILRIQQVVRGDSAAYFCASSPGLANTGELFFGEGSRLTVL.